This T cell receptor beta chain was sequenced in a study of shared clonotypes between healthy human individuals. The assay was immunoSEQ multiplex PCR, and TCRdb's table has in-frame clones only and misses some. In the table there are hundreds of thousands of clones, 55% to 85% of which are singletons. There are 16 residues in the CDR3. V was pared by 4 bases and J by 3 bases, with 15 bases between. Germline CDR1 reads MNHNS; CDR2 reads SASEGT. The sample holds a few counts of this clone. The chain couples TRBV6-1 to TRBJ2-2; D is perhaps TRBD1 or TRBD2 (5 bases each). The sample consisted of memory CD4+ T cells sorted from blood. Subset of the sample: CD45RA-negative fraction. The TCR sequence derives from a woman between 25 and 40 years old in good health. This CDR3 reads CASSGGIASDTGELFF. CDR3 in DNA: TGTGCCAGCAGTGGGGGGATCGCTTCGGACACCGGGGAGCTGTTTTTT.